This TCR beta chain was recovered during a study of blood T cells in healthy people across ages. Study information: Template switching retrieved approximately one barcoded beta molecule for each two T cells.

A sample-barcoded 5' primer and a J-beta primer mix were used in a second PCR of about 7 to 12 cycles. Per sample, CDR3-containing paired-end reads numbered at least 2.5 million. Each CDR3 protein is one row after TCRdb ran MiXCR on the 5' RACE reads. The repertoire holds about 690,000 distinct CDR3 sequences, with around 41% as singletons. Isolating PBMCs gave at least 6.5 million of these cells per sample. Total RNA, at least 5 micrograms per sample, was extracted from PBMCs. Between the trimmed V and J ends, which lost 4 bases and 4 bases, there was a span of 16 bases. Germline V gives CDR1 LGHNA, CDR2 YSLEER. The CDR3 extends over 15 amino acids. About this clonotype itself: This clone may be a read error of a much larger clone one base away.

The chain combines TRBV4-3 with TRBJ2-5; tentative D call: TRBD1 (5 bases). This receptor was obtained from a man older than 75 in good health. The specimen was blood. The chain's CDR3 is CASSPIPGQGETQYF. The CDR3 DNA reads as TGCGCCAGCAGCCCTATTCCTGGTCAGGGAGAGACCCAGTACTTC.